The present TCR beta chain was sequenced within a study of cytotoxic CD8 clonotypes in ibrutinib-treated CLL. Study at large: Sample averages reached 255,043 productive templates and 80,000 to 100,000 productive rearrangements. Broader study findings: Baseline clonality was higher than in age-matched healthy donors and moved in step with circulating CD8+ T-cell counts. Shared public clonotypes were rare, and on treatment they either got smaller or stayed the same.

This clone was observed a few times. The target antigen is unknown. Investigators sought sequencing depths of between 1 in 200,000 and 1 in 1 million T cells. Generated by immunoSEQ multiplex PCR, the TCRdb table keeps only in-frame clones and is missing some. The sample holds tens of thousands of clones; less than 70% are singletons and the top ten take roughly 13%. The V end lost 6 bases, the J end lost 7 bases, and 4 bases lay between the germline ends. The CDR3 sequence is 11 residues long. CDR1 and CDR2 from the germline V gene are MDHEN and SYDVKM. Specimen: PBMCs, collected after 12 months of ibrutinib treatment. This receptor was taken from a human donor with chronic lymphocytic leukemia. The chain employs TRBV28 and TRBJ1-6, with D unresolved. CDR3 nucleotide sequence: TGTGCCAGCAGGGCGAATTCACCCCTCCACTTT. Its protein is CASRANSPLHF.